The 10 T cell receptor beta chains presented below share a single source sample, sequenced in a study of blood T cells in healthy people across ages. Then a second PCR, running about 6 to 12 cycles, was carried out with a sample-barcoded 5' primer and a J-beta primer mix. TCRdb re-analysed the 5' RACE reads in MiXCR, keeping a single row per CDR3 protein. Of about 1,500,000 distinct CDR3 sequences detected, about 28% appear once; the ten largest clones hold around 7.7%. Sequencing was carried out using blood. The receptors derive from a woman aged 25 to 39 in good health.

The chain uses TRBV5-1 and TRBJ1-1; D not resolved. V was shortened by 4 bases and J by 0 bases, with 10 bases between the two germline ends. Germline CDR1 and CDR2: SGHRS and YFSETQ. The CDR3 has 14 amino acids. CDR3 sequence (DNA): TGCGCCAGCAGCGTAGGGTTCATGAACACTGAAGCTTTCTTT. It translates to CASSVGFMNTEAFF.

A note on this clonotype: At one end the junction does not follow the germline gene, possibly because of a read error. This chain connects TRBV6-5 to TRBJ2-2, with D possibly TRBD2 on 5 matching bases. Germline loops: CDR1 MNHEY, CDR2 SVGAGI. The CDR3 length is 15 residues. In DNA form, the CDR3 reads TGTGCCAGCAGTTACGGGTTAGCAAGAACCGGGGAGCCGTTTTTT. Amino acid sequence: CASSYGLARTGEPFF.

This clonotype showed up just a few times. The chain combines TRBV6-1 with TRBJ1-2; 8 bases line up with TRBD1. After removal of 2 bases from V and 2 bases from J, the junction contained 4 bases not matched to a gene. This CDR3 contains 15 residues. Per the germline V gene, CDR1 is MNHNS and CDR2 is SASEGT. CDR3 in amino acids: CASSEQGAQNYGYTF. The CDR3 DNA is TGTGCCAGCAGTGAACAGGGGGCCCAAAACTATGGCTACACCTTC.

This clonotype was counted only a few times. The genes are TRBV2 and TRBJ2-7, with a tentative D call TRBD2 (6 bases). Germline V CDR1 and CDR2: SNHLY, FYNNEI. Trimming cost V 4 bases and J 0 bases, with 13 bases left between them. This CDR3 contains 15 residues. Here the CDR3 reads CASSVGTPHSYEQYF. The DNA for the CDR3 is TGTGCCAGCAGTGTAGGGACTCCCCACTCCTACGAGCAGTACTTC.

This clonotype was detected many times. The chain recombines TRBV12-3 or TRBV12-4 with TRBJ1-2; 12 positions match TRBD1. This CDR3 has 17 residues. Germline trimming cut 6 bases from V and 3 bases from J; bases unmatched to any gene: 11. CDR3 DNA sequence: TGTGCCAGCAGCCTCAGCGGGACAGGGGGCGGTTACTATGGCTACACCTTC. The encoded protein is CASSLSGTGGGYYGYTF.

Details on this clonotype: With only one base between it and a far larger clone, this is likely a read error. The rearrangement links TRBV18 to TRBJ2-5; D is undetermined. Germline CDR1 and CDR2: KGHSH and LQKENI. CDR3 length: 11 residues. The CDR3 reads CTSSPEETQYF. The CDR3 bases are TGTACCAGCTCACCCGAGGAGACCCAGTACTTC.

This clonotype appeared once. V is TRBV20-1 and J is TRBJ1-2; weak D call: TRBD1 (5 bases). V lost 7 bases and J 4 bases, leaving 10 bases between the germline ends. The CDR3 is 11 amino acids. The germline gives CDR1 DFQATT, CDR2 SNEGSKA (reference sequence). For the CDR3, the DNA is TGCAGTGTTAGGGGATCCTATGGCTACACCTTC. The encoded protein is CSVRGSYGYTF.

V and J are TRBV27 and TRBJ2-7, with 9 bases aligning to TRBD1. After removal of 6 bases from V and 2 bases from J, the junction contained 8 bases not matched to a gene. There are 15 residues in the CDR3. The germline gives CDR1 MNHEY, CDR2 SMNVEV (reference sequence). The CDR3 nucleotides read TGTGCCAGCAGCCCCGGGACAGGGCGAGCCTACGAGCAGTACTTC. As protein: CASSPGTGRAYEQYF.

The chain carries TRBV27 and TRBJ2-3; 7 bases match TRBD2. There are 14 residues in the CDR3. V shed 8 bases, J shed 4 bases, and the junction held 9 bases outside the gene matches. Germline V gives CDR1 MNHEY, CDR2 SMNVEV (reference sequence). The CDR3 loop reads CASGAGSRADTQYF. Written as DNA, the CDR3 is TGTGCCAGCGGAGCGGGGAGTAGGGCAGATACGCAGTATTTT.

This clonotype has a handful of counts. V usage is TRBV5-1 and J usage is TRBJ2-7; the D is unclear. Germline V gene lookup returns CDR1 SGHRS and CDR2 YFSETQ. The length of the CDR3 is 13 residues. Trimming took off 1 base at V and 3 bases at J, with 8 bases between the two ends. CDR3 in DNA: TGCGCCAGCAGCTTGCGAACTAACTACGAGCAGTACTTC. Amino acids: CASSLRTNYEQYF.